A single sample gave rise to the 22 T cell receptor beta chains below, sequenced in a study of blood T cell repertoires in COVID-19. The table came from immunoSEQ multiplex PCR; TCRdb's copy has only in-frame clones and leaves some out. The sample holds about 160,000 clones, more than 70% seen once. Input material: PBMCs or T cells enriched from blood (not recorded which). The receptors derive from a man aged 55 to 70 who had recovered from COVID-19.

CDR3: CASSSTGTGVSYEQYF. For the CDR3, the DNA is TGCGCCAGCAGCTCTACCGGGACAGGGGTGTCCTACGAGCAGTACTTC. V is TRBV5-1 and J is TRBJ2-7; 10 bases are shared with TRBD1. In germline, CDR1 is SGHRS, CDR2 YFSETQ. CDR3 length: 16 amino acids. V trimming: 3 bases; J trimming: 1 base; junction bases outside the gene matches: 7.

The J gene is TRBJ1-4, the V gene TRBV2; D gene ambiguous. This CDR3 region has 15 residues. The V gene's germline CDR1 is SNHLY and CDR2 FYNNEI. With 6 bases removed from V and 3 bases from J, the gap between germline ends came to 14 bases. The CDR3: CASSRPVLPNEKLFF. CDR3 in DNA: TGTGCCAGCAGCCGCCCAGTCTTGCCTAATGAAAAACTGTTTTTT. Full variable domain (rest looked up from reference TRBV2 and TRBJ1-4): EPEVTQTPSHQVTQMGQEVILRCVPISNHLYFYWYRQILGQKVEFLVSFYNNEISEKSEIFDDQFSVERPDGSNFTLKIRSTKLEDSAMYFCASSRPVLPNEKLFFGSGTQLSVL.

The gene calls are TRBV9 and TRBJ1-3; 9 nucleotides agree with TRBD1. Losses at the gene ends were 4 bases for V and 4 bases for J; bases not matched to a gene: 3. This CDR3 spans 14 amino acids. Germline V gene sequence: CDR1 SGDLS, CDR2 YYNGEE. CDR3 sequence: CASSSGTGGNTIYF. The CDR3 nucleotides read TGTGCCAGCAGCTCAGGGACAGGGGGAAACACCATATATTTT.

This clone was observed a single time. The genes are TRBV5-1 and TRBJ2-1; 7 bases align to TRBD2. The V and J ends lost 1 base and 2 bases, in that order; junction bases with no gene match: 3. In germline, CDR1 is SGHRS, CDR2 YFSETQ. This CDR3 is 15 amino acids long. The CDR3 here is CASSLPSGTYNEQFF. Here the CDR3 DNA reads TGCGCCAGCAGCTTGCCTAGCGGAACCTACAATGAGCAGTTCTTC.

This chain connects TRBV4-1 to TRBJ1-3, with TRBD1 matching 7 bases. The V and J ends lost 0 bases and 3 bases, in that order; junction bases with no gene match: 2. CDR3 length equals 15 residues. Germline CDR1 is MGHRA and CDR2 is YSYEKL. CDR3 loop: CASSQDGDSGNTIYF. The DNA for the CDR3 is TGCGCCAGCAGCCAAGATGGGGACAGTGGAAACACCATATATTTT.

This chain joins TRBV28 and TRBJ1-1, with 12 bases identical to TRBD1. The J segment lost 0 bases and the V segment lost 5 bases, leaving 16 bases of the junction unmatched. The CDR3 totals 20 residues. Looked up from germline, CDR1 is MDHEN and CDR2 is SYDVKM. CDR3 bases: TGTGCCAGCAGTCCGTACCCGGGACAGGGGGCTAACTTCATGAACACTGAAGCTTTCTTT. It specifies CASSPYPGQGANFMNTEAFF.

This clone was seen a few times. The chain recombines TRBV3-1 (or the pseudogene TRBV3-2) with TRBJ1-5, with 7 bases that match TRBD1. Germline V lookup: CDR1 LGHDT, CDR2 YNNKEL (reference sequence). The CDR3 length is 15 residues. V lost 2 bases, J lost 6 bases, and 7 bases stayed unmatched. CDR3 DNA sequence: TGTGCCAGCAGCCAATCCCGGACAGGTCCTCAGCCCCAGCATTTT. It encodes CASSQSRTGPQPQHF.

The gene calls are TRBV30 and TRBJ1-5, with D possibly being TRBD1 (6 bases). The CDR3 contains 14 residues. Germline-derived CDR1 and CDR2 are GTSNPN and SVGIG (reference sequence). Trimming removed 5 bases from V and 7 bases from J, with 18 bases in between. The CDR3 loop reads CAWALGQSGQPQHF. The CDR3 DNA sequence: TGTGCCTGGGCACTCGGACAGTCAGGACAGCCCCAGCATTTT.

The V call is TRBV10-3, the J call TRBJ1-1; TRBD1 aligns across 7 bases. Trimming removed 7 bases from V and 7 bases from J; junction bases left unmatched: 6. This CDR3 comprises 12 residues. Germline CDR1 and CDR2: ENHRY and SYGVKD. The CDR3 loop is CAIIGDSNEAFF. The CDR3 DNA follows: TGTGCCATCATAGGGGACAGCAATGAAGCTTTCTTT.

The V and J genes are TRBV11-1 and TRBJ1-5; D is unclear. The length of the CDR3 is 13 residues. V was cut by 5 bases and J by 1 base, with 6 bases left in between. The germline V gene encodes CDR1 SGHAT and CDR2 FQDESV (reference sequence). For the CDR3, the DNA is TGTGCCAGCAGCGCTAACAGCAATCAGCCCCAGCATTTT. This encodes CASSANSNQPQHF.

This chain joins TRBV7-9 and TRBJ2-5; 9 nucleotides line up with TRBD1. The CDR3 loop spans 15 amino acids. The germline CDR1 and CDR2 sequences are SEHNR and FQNEAQ (reference sequence). The J segment lost 4 bases and the V segment lost 4 bases, leaving 7 bases of the junction unmatched. Written as DNA, the CDR3 is TGTGCCAGCAGCTCCTACAGGGGGCGCGTAGAGACCCAGTACTTC. It translates to CASSSYRGRVETQYF.

The sample holds a few counts of this clone. This chain links TRBV6-5 with TRBJ2-2; D is undetermined. Germline V gives CDR1 MNHEY, CDR2 SVGAGI. The CDR3 has 13 residues. Trimming removed 5 bases at V and 9 bases at J, with 13 bases between. The chain's CDR3 is CASSTLRVRELFF. The CDR3 DNA reads as TGTGCCAGCAGTACTCTTCGGGTCCGGGAGCTGTTTTTT.

V and J are TRBV30 and TRBJ1-5; 7 nucleotides align to TRBD1. Germline lookup yields CDR1 GTSNPN and CDR2 SVGIG (reference sequence). The J segment lost 2 bases and the V segment lost 0 bases, leaving 4 bases of the junction unmatched. The CDR3 has 15 amino acids. CDR3 DNA sequence: TGTGCCTGGAGTGTGGGGGACAGACGCAATCAGCCCCAGCATTTT. It yields the protein CAWSVGDRRNQPQHF.

V and J are TRBV6-5 and TRBJ2-7; no clear D gene. Germline assignment: CDR1 MNHEY and CDR2 SVGAGI. V was pared by 0 bases and J by 4 bases, with 4 bases between. The length of the CDR3 is 12 residues. Here the CDR3 reads CASSYSTYEQYF. In DNA form, the CDR3 reads TGTGCCAGCAGTTACTCGACATACGAGCAGTACTTC.

The gene calls are TRBV18 and TRBJ2-7; D not resolved. This CDR3 is 14 amino acids long. V lost 3 bases to trimming and J lost 2 bases, with 11 bases between them. Germline V CDR1 and CDR2: KGHSH, LQKENI. The CDR3: CASSPPLATYEQYF. DNA of the CDR3: TGTGCCAGCTCACCCCCTTTGGCAACCTACGAGCAGTACTTC.

In DNA form, the CDR3 reads TGTGCCCATGGGGGGGCCCTAGGGCCTGAGCAGTACTTC. It encodes CAHGGALGPEQYF. V is TRBV28 and J is TRBJ2-7; weak D call: TRBD2 (7 bases). The germline gives CDR1 MDHEN, CDR2 SYDVKM. V was cut by 11 bases and J by 7 bases, with 21 bases left in between. The CDR3 consists of 13 residues.

This chain connects TRBV20-1 to TRBJ1-4, with D perhaps TRBD1 (6 bases). Germline CDR1 DFQATT, CDR2 SNEGSKA (reference sequence). Between the trimmed V and J ends, which lost 6 bases and 8 bases, there was a span of 10 bases. The length of the CDR3 is 11 residues. This CDR3 is CSAGRGEKLFF. Written as DNA, the CDR3 is TGCAGTGCGGGCAGGGGCGAAAAACTGTTTTTT.

V gene TRBV14 combines with J gene TRBJ1-6, with TRBD1 identical over 7 bases. Germline CDR1 SGHDN, CDR2 FVKESK. There are 14 residues in the CDR3. Germline trimming cut 6 bases from V and 7 bases from J; bases unmatched to any gene: 6. CDR3 coding DNA: TGTGCCAGCAGTCCTCGGACAGGCAATTCACCCCTCCACTTT. Its protein product is CASSPRTGNSPLHF.

V and J are TRBV29-1 and TRBJ2-3; 12 nucleotides align to TRBD2. The CDR3 loop spans 15 amino acids. The germline V gene encodes CDR1 SQVTM and CDR2 ANQGSEA. V gave up 6 bases and J gave up 3 bases; unmatched junction bases: 7. The CDR3 sequence: CSVRLAGEVTDTQYF. CDR3 in DNA: TGCAGCGTACGACTAGCGGGAGAGGTTACAGATACGCAGTATTTT.

This chain links TRBV7-8 with TRBJ2-2, with D tentatively TRBD1 (5 bases). Germline loops: CDR1 SGHVS, CDR2 FQNEAQ. This CDR3 spans 14 amino acids. Trimming cost V 3 bases and J 8 bases, with 13 bases left between them. CDR3 nucleotide sequence: TGTGCCAGCAGCTTGGGCAGGGTCGTAGGGGAGCTGTTTTTT. Amino acids: CASSLGRVVGELFF.

The gene calls are TRBV7-9 and TRBJ1-6; TRBD1 matches 9 bases. J gave up 9 bases and V 5 bases, and 5 bases lay outside the gene matches. The germline gives CDR1 SEHNR, CDR2 FQNEAQ (reference sequence). There are 14 residues in the CDR3. The CDR3 loop reads CASSRTGAGSPLHF. Written as DNA, the CDR3 is TGTGCCAGCAGCAGGACAGGGGCTGGTTCACCCCTCCACTTT.

This clone was picked up one time. The chain joins TRBV28 to TRBJ1-4, with 9 bases identical to TRBD1. Germline lookup yields CDR1 MDHEN and CDR2 SYDVKM. The CDR3 extends over 15 amino acids. V dropped 6 bases and J dropped 10; count of bases not matched to a gene: 12. CDR3 DNA sequence: TGTGCCAGCAGACCGACAGGGGGGGTATCGGGAAAACTGTTTTTT. Protein product: CASRPTGGVSGKLFF.